This T cell receptor beta chain was documented in a study of blood T cell repertoires in COVID-19. Turning to the study itself: COVID-19 samples collected from the United States, Italy and Spain covered acute and convalescent phases. PBMCs, B-cell-depleted T cells, or T cells were the source of the cDNA or gDNA that made up the material.

Sequenced by immunoSEQ multiplex PCR; TCRdb stores in-frame clones only, minus some. Of tens of thousands of clones listed, around 70% are singletons. Germline V gives CDR1 MDHEN, CDR2 SYDVKM. This CDR3 comprises 13 residues. V gave up 3 bases and J gave up 8 bases, with 13 bases separating them. This clone was seen only a few times. V usage is TRBV28 and J usage is TRBJ1-2; no clear D. Sample: peripheral blood. This TCR was recovered from a human donor in a cohort sampled during active or convalescent COVID-19. CDR3 DNA sequence: TGTGCCAGCAGTTTGGAACAGCGGGTGGGCTACACCTTC. Translation: CASSLEQRVGYTF.